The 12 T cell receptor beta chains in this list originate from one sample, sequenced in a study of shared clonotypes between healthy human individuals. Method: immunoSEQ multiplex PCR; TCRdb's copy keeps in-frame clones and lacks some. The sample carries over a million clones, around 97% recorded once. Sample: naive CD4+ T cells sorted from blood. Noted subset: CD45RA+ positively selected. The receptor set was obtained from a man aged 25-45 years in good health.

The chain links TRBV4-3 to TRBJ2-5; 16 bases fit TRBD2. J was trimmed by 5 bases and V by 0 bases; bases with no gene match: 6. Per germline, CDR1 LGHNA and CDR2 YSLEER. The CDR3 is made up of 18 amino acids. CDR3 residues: CASSQDGTSGRAGETQYF. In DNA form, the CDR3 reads TGCGCCAGCAGCCAAGACGGGACTAGCGGGAGGGCCGGGGAGACCCAGTACTTC.

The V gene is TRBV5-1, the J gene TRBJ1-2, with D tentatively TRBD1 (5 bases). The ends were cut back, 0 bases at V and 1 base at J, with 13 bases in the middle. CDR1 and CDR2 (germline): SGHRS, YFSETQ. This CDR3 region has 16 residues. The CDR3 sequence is CASSLDTGNNNYGYTF. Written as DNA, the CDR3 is TGCGCCAGCAGCTTGGATACAGGAAACAATAACTATGGCTACACCTTC.

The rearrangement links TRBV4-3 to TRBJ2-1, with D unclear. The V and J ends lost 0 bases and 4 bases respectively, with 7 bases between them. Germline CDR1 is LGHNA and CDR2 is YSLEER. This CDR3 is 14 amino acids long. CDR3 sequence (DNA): TGCGCCAGCAGCCAAGAACTTACTTACAATGAGCAGTTCTTC. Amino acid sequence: CASSQELTYNEQFF.

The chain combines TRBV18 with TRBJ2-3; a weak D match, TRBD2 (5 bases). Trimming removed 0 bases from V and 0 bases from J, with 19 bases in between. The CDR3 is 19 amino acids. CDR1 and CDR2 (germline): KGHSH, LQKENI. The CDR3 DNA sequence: TGTGCCAGCTCACCACCCCTCGGTAAAATAGGACTTAGCACAGATACGCAGTATTTT. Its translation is CASSPPLGKIGLSTDTQYF.

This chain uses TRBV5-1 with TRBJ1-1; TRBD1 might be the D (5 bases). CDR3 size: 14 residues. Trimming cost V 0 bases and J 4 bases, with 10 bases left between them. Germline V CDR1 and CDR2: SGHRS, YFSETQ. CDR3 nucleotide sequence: TGCGCCAGCAGCTTGGTTGGGGGGAGCACTGAAGCTTTCTTT. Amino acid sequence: CASSLVGGSTEAFF.

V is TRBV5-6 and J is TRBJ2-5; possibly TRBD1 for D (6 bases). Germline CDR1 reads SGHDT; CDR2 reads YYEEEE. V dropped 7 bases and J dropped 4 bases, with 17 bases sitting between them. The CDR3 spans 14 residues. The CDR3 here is CASDFSRGRETQYF. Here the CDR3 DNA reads TGTGCCAGCGATTTTTCCAGGGGTCGAGAGACCCAGTACTTC.

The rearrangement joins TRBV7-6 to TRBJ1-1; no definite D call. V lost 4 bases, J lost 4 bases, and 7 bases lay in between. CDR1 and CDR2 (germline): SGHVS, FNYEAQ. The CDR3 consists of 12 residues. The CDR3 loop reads CASSSAITEAFF. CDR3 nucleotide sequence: TGTGCCAGCAGCTCTGCAATCACTGAAGCTTTCTTT. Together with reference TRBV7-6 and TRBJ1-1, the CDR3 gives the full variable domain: GAGVSQSPRYKVTKRGQDVALRCDPISGHVSLYWYRQALGQGPEFLTYFNYEAQQDKSGLPNDRFSAERPEGSISTLTIQRTEQRDSAMYRCASSSAITEAFFGQGTRLTVV.

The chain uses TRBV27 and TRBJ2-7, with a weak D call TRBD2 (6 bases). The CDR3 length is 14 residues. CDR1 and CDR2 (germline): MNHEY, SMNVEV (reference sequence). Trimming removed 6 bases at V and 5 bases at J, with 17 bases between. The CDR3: CASSRRAPQDEQYF. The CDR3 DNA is TGTGCCAGCAGCCGGAGGGCTCCCCAGGACGAGCAGTACTTC.

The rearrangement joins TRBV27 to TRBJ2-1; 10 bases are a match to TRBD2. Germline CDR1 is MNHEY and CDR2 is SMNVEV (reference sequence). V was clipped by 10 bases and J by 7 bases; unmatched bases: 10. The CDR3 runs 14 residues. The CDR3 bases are TGTGCCAACCTCTGGGAGCGGGGGGGGAATGAGCAGTTCTTC. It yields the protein CANLWERGGNEQFF.

CDR3 nucleotides: TGCGCCAGCCGAAGAAAGGATCAAGAGACCCAGTACTTC. Protein: CASRRKDQETQYF. The V gene is TRBV5-1, the J gene TRBJ2-5; unclear D gene. The CDR3 is 13 amino acids. V was cut by 7 bases and J by 2 bases, with 12 bases left in between. Germline loops: CDR1 SGHRS, CDR2 YFSETQ.

The CDR3 sequence: CASSLAGAGNQPQHF. CDR3 coding DNA: TGTGCCAGTAGTCTCGCAGGGGCCGGTAATCAGCCCCAGCATTTT. The rearrangement links TRBV19 to TRBJ1-5; weak D call: TRBD1 (6 bases). V lost 5 bases and J lost 4, with 15 bases in between. The germline V gene has CDR1 LNHDA and CDR2 SQIVND (reference sequence). The CDR3 loop spans 15 amino acids.

The CDR3 DNA reads TGTGCCAGCAGCCAATACAATGAGCAGTTCTTC. This gives the protein CASSQYNEQFF. The chain employs TRBV14 and TRBJ2-1, with D unresolved. Germline loops: CDR1 SGHDN, CDR2 FVKESK. The CDR3 has 11 residues. The ends were cut back, 2 bases at V and 4 bases at J, with 0 bases in the middle.